One sample yielded the 30 T cell receptor beta chains listed below, sequenced in a study of cytomegalovirus exposure and HLA in healthy donors. PCR was performed using 60 Vbeta and 13 Jbeta primers. The protocol was immunoSEQ multiplex PCR, while the TCRdb copy is restricted to in-frame clones and leaves out a portion. The sample lists approximately 200,000 clones; over 70% were seen once. The sequencing sample was made of PBMCs. These TCRs come from a woman under 40 in good health and CMV-seropositive.

This clone was picked up a small number of times. The chain links TRBV5-1 to TRBJ2-1, with D tentatively TRBD1 (6 bases). The CDR3 sequence is 15 residues long. Trimming took 0 bases from V and 7 from J, leaving 14 bases between them. Germline CDR1 is SGHRS and CDR2 is YFSETQ. CDR3 coding DNA: TGCGCCAGCAGCTTGGCCGGGACAAATGATAATGAGCAGTTCTTC. Translating it yields CASSLAGTNDNEQFF.

Here the CDR3 reads CASSQEGTGARGYTF. CDR3 nucleotides: TGTGCCAGCAGCCAAGAGGGGACAGGGGCGCGTGGCTACACCTTC. J is TRBJ1-2 and V is TRBV4-2; 10 nucleotides line up with TRBD1. V was clipped by 0 bases and J by 7 bases; unmatched bases: 5. The CDR3 has 15 amino acids. The V gene's germline CDR1 is LGHNA and CDR2 YNFKEQ.

CDR3 sequence reads: CASSLGTGNTGELFF. CDR3 sequence (DNA): TGTGCCAGCAGCTTGGGGACAGGCAACACCGGGGAGCTGTTTTTT. V and J are TRBV5-4 and TRBJ2-2; 7 bases are shared with TRBD1. With 0 bases clipped from V and 2 bases from J, the junction kept 1 base outside the gene matches. Germline assignment: CDR1 SGHNT and CDR2 YYREEE (reference sequence). The CDR3 has 15 amino acids.

This clone was seen just once. This sequence joins TRBV5-1 and TRBJ2-1; possible D gene TRBD2, 6 bases. CDR1 is SGHRS and CDR2 is YFSETQ in the germline V gene. V lost 7 bases and J lost 2, with 16 bases in between. The CDR3 loop spans 15 amino acids. CDR3 coding DNA: TGCGCCAGCGGCGGGGTGTCCCCAACCTACAATGAGCAGTTCTTC. It specifies CASGGVSPTYNEQFF.

The chain combines TRBV7-2 with TRBJ2-5, with 11 bases that match TRBD2. Germline trimming cut 5 bases from V and 7 bases from J; bases unmatched to any gene: 21. This CDR3 spans 19 amino acids. Germline V lookup: CDR1 SGHTA, CDR2 FQGNSA. The CDR3 DNA reads as TGTGCCAGCAGCCCGTCTGGGGGCCCGGGACTAGCGGTTTCGGGGACCCAGTACTTC. Its translation: CASSPSGGPGLAVSGTQYF.

Points on this clone: Relative to the germline gene, one junction end is altered; a read error may explain this. DNA for the CDR3: TGTTCCAGCAGCTTAAGTCTAGCCTACGAGCAGTACTTC. Translating gives CSSSLSLAYEQYF. The rearrangement links TRBV7-9 to TRBJ2-7; D gene ambiguous. Germline-derived CDR1 and CDR2 are SEHNR and FQNEAQ (reference sequence). There are 13 residues in the CDR3.

V usage is TRBV27 and J usage is TRBJ2-7, with D perhaps matching TRBD2 (6 bases). Germline-derived CDR1 and CDR2 are MNHEY and SMNVEV (reference sequence). Trimming removed 6 bases at V and 5 bases at J, with 20 bases between. The CDR3 extends over 15 amino acids. CDR3 bases: TGTGCCAGCAGACAAACGGGGGTTTCGTTCCACGAGCAGTACTTC. Translation gives CASRQTGVSFHEQYF.

This chain links TRBV28 with TRBJ2-3, with 8 bases identical to TRBD2. The CDR3 extends over 16 amino acids. The V segment lost 6 bases and the J segment 0 bases; nucleotides outside the gene matches: 8. CDR1 MDHEN and CDR2 SYDVKM come from the germline V gene. CDR3: CASRLAGRHSTDTQYF. The CDR3 DNA reads TGTGCCAGCAGGCTAGCGGGCCGCCATAGCACAGATACGCAGTATTTT.

The J gene is TRBJ1-5, the V gene TRBV30, with D possibly TRBD1 on 6 matching bases. The germline CDR1 and CDR2 sequences are GTSNPN and SVGIG (reference sequence). With 0 bases removed from V and 2 bases from J, the gap between germline ends came to 11 bases. This CDR3 spans 15 amino acids. CDR3 region: CAWSVSAGGNQPQHF. The CDR3, as DNA: TGTGCCTGGAGTGTAAGTGCAGGGGGCAATCAGCCCCAGCATTTT.

The chain couples TRBV21-1 to TRBJ2-7; whether TRBD1, the table's D call, matches the DNA was not checked. TRBV21-1 is given as a pseudogene. The CDR3 loop spans 17 amino acids. The CDR3 protein is CASSKALGQGCAYEQYF. CDR3 nucleotide sequence: TGTGCCAGCAGCAAAGCCCTGGGACAGGGATGCGCCTACGAGCAGTACTTC.

The chain joins TRBV10-2 to TRBJ1-5, with TRBD1 identical over 7 bases. Germline-derived CDR1 and CDR2 are WSHSY and SAAADI. CDR3 length: 14 residues. After removal of 6 bases from V and 2 bases from J, the junction contained 4 bases not matched to a gene. Here the CDR3 reads CASRPQGRNQPQHF. The CDR3 bases are TGCGCCAGCAGGCCACAGGGGCGCAATCAGCCCCAGCATTTT.

In the case of this clone: The junction departs from the called germline gene at one end, perhaps through a read error. The J gene is TRBJ2-7, the V gene TRBV6-4, with 8 positions matching TRBD2. The germline V gene encodes CDR1 MRHNA and CDR2 SNTAGT. The CDR3 spans 15 residues. The chain's CDR3 is CASSYSVRGAYEQYF. The CDR3 DNA follows: TGTGCCAGCAGTTACTCGGTGCGGGGGGCCTACGAGCAGTACTTC.

J is TRBJ2-1 and V is TRBV7-9, with D maybe TRBD2 (5 bases). Trimming removed 5 bases from V and 2 bases from J, with 10 bases in between. Germline V gene data show CDR1 as SEHNR and CDR2 as FQNEAQ (reference sequence). CDR3 length: 14 residues. CDR3 sequence: CASSELVAYNEQFF. The CDR3 DNA follows: TGTGCCAGCAGCGAACTAGTTGCCTACAATGAGCAGTTCTTC.

This rearrangement joins TRBV5-6 to TRBJ1-1, with a possible D match to TRBD1 (5 bases). The germline gives CDR1 SGHDT, CDR2 YYEEEE. The CDR3 length is 13 residues. The germline V and J ends were trimmed by 2 bases and 1 base, with 6 bases remaining between them. In DNA form, the CDR3 reads TGTGCCAGCAGCTTTGACAGGAACACTGAAGCTTTCTTT. Its translation is CASSFDRNTEAFF.

The V call is TRBV6-1, the J call TRBJ2-3, with 11 bases identical to TRBD2. Germline assignment: CDR1 MNHNS and CDR2 SASEGT. V lost 6 bases, J lost 5 bases, and 7 bases stayed unmatched. The CDR3 runs to 15 residues. The CDR3 nucleotides are TGTGCCAGCAGGTTTACTAGCGGGAGAGGAGATACGCAGTATTTT. Amino acids: CASRFTSGRGDTQYF.

V usage is TRBV9 and J usage is TRBJ2-2, with D tentatively TRBD2 (7 bases). V gave up 0 bases and J gave up 4 bases, with 13 bases separating them. Germline V gene sequence: CDR1 SGDLS, CDR2 YYNGEE. CDR3 length equals 16 residues. The CDR3 here is CASSVDVGGLTGELFF. The CDR3 DNA reads as TGTGCCAGCAGCGTAGACGTGGGGGGGCTCACCGGGGAGCTGTTTTTT.

The CDR3 spells CASSRGGATEAFF. In nucleotides, the CDR3 is TGTGCCAGTAGTAGAGGCGGGGCGACTGAAGCTTTCTTT. This chain joins TRBV19 and TRBJ1-1; tentatively, D is TRBD1 (5 bases). V was pared by 4 bases and J by 5 bases, with 11 bases between. This CDR3 is built from 13 residues. Germline-derived CDR1 and CDR2 are LNHDA and SQIVND (reference sequence).

The rearrangement links TRBV27 to TRBJ1-1; 8 bases line up with TRBD1. This CDR3 comprises 14 residues. Germline CDR1 MNHEY, CDR2 SMNVEV (reference sequence). Losses at the gene ends were 5 bases for V and 7 bases for J; bases not matched to a gene: 9. This CDR3 reads CASSRNRGGIEAFF. Here the CDR3 DNA reads TGTGCCAGCAGTCGGAACAGGGGGGGCATTGAAGCTTTCTTT.

The chain has TRBV9 and TRBJ2-7, with 7 bases aligning to TRBD2. Germline V gene lookup returns CDR1 SGDLS and CDR2 YYNGEE. V lost 0 bases to trimming and J lost 4 bases; unmatched junction nucleotides: 7. The CDR3 runs 15 residues. CDR3 protein: CASSVASGMVYEQYF. In DNA, the CDR3 is TGTGCCAGCAGCGTAGCCAGCGGGATGGTATACGAGCAGTACTTC.

The V call is TRBV27, the J call TRBJ2-7; perhaps TRBD2 as D (6 bases). Germline V gene sequence: CDR1 MNHEY, CDR2 SMNVEV (reference sequence). The CDR3 spans 14 residues. V lost 6 bases, J lost 0 bases, and 12 bases lay in between. The CDR3 region is CASRSGTSSYEQYF. The CDR3 DNA is TGTGCCAGCAGGTCCGGGACTTCCTCCTACGAGCAGTACTTC.

This chain connects TRBV7-2 to TRBJ1-1; a possible D gene is TRBD1 (6 bases). V dropped 3 bases and J dropped 4 bases, with 21 bases sitting between them. Looked up from germline, CDR1 is SGHTA and CDR2 is FQGNSA. CDR3 length: 17 amino acids. The CDR3 nucleotides are TGTGCCAGCAGCTTCCACCCAACCCGACAGGCGGGCACTGAAGCTTTCTTT. This gives the protein CASSFHPTRQAGTEAFF.

The J gene is TRBJ2-1, the V gene TRBV6-5, with TRBD2 matching 8 bases. Losses at the gene ends were 5 bases for V and 4 bases for J; bases not matched to a gene: 7. Germline V gives CDR1 MNHEY, CDR2 SVGAGI. CDR3 size: 15 residues. The chain's CDR3 is CASSPREGLYNEQFF. The CDR3 DNA reads TGTGCCAGCAGTCCACGGGAGGGCCTTTACAATGAGCAGTTCTTC.

The V and J genes are TRBV28 and TRBJ1-5; D remains unclear. Trimming shortened V by 6 bases and J by 0 bases, and 9 bases separated the two germline ends. The germline CDR1 and CDR2 sequences are MDHEN and SYDVKM. The CDR3 spans 14 residues. Written as DNA, the CDR3 is TGTGCCAGCAGGCCGGGATATAGCAATCAGCCCCAGCATTTT. This translates into CASRPGYSNQPQHF.

The chain couples TRBV28 to TRBJ2-7; 11 nucleotides match TRBD2. CDR1 and CDR2 from the germline V gene are MDHEN and SYDVKM. This CDR3 is built from 17 residues. V lost 2 bases, J lost 5 bases, and 11 bases stayed unmatched. The CDR3: CASSLQQRLAGRHEQYF. The CDR3 DNA reads TGTGCCAGCAGTTTACAACAGAGACTAGCGGGACGCCACGAGCAGTACTTC.

This clone was counted a single time. The V call is TRBV27, the J call TRBJ1-2, with 8 positions matching TRBD1. Germline V CDR1 and CDR2: MNHEY, SMNVEV (reference sequence). Losses at the gene ends were 6 bases for V and 6 bases for J; bases not matched to a gene: 15. CDR3 length: 16 residues. As DNA, the CDR3 is TGTGCCAGCAGCACAAGGAATGGATTGGACAGGGATGGCTACACCTTC. The encoded protein is CASSTRNGLDRDGYTF.

This clone was observed a few times. The V gene is TRBV25-1, the J gene TRBJ2-5, with TRBD2 as a possible D gene (5 bases). Germline V CDR1 and CDR2: MGHDK, SYGVNS. V was cut by 2 bases and J by 3 bases, with 16 bases left in between. CDR3 length: 16 amino acids. CDR3 sequence (DNA): TGTGCCAGCAGTGAAGCCACCGGGGTCACTAAAGAGACCCAGTACTTC. Protein: CASSEATGVTKETQYF.

The J gene is TRBJ1-3, the V gene TRBV5-1; TRBD1 matches 7 bases. V was pared by 4 bases and J by 7 bases, with 17 bases of the junction left unmatched. Germline V gene lookup returns CDR1 SGHRS and CDR2 YFSETQ. The CDR3 consists of 17 residues. The DNA for the CDR3 is TGCGCCAGCAGCCCCGCAATCGCAGGGGGTCTAGGCAACACCATATATTTT. Its translation: CASSPAIAGGLGNTIYF.

The gene calls are TRBV4-1 and TRBJ2-5; 8 positions agree with TRBD2. The CDR3 has 16 amino acids. With V trimmed by 3 bases and J by 5 bases, 11 bases remained unmatched. Per germline, CDR1 MGHRA and CDR2 YSYEKL. The CDR3 loop is CASSQAGLGEWETQYF. In DNA, the CDR3 is TGCGCCAGCAGCCAGGCGGGACTAGGAGAATGGGAGACCCAGTACTTC.

Note on this clone: Other nucleotide sequences from this sample produce the same CDR3. The gene calls are TRBV19 and TRBJ1-1, with TRBD1 as a possible D gene (5 bases). V was shortened by 5 bases and J by 4 bases, with 8 bases between the two germline ends. From germline, CDR1 is LNHDA and CDR2 SQIVND (reference sequence). The CDR3 has 12 residues. The CDR3 DNA sequence: TGTGCCAGTAGTTGGGGCGGCACTGAAGCTTTCTTT. Residues: CASSWGGTEAFF. Filled out from reference TRBV19 and TRBJ1-1, the complete variable domain reads DGGITQSPKYLFRKEGQNVTLSCEQNLNHDAMYWYRQDPGQGLRLIYYSQIVNDFQKGDIAEGYSVSREKKESFPLTVTSAQKNPTAFYLCASSWGGTEAFFGQGTRLTVV.

This clone was counted once. The V call is TRBV10-3, the J call TRBJ2-2; D gene uncertain. This CDR3 contains 13 residues. With 10 bases removed from V and 3 bases from J, the gap between germline ends came to 12 bases. Per the germline V gene, CDR1 is ENHRY and CDR2 is SYGVKD. As DNA, the CDR3 is TGTGCCAAGCGCCCTGCAGACACCGGGGAGCTGTTTTTT. Its translation: CAKRPADTGELFF.